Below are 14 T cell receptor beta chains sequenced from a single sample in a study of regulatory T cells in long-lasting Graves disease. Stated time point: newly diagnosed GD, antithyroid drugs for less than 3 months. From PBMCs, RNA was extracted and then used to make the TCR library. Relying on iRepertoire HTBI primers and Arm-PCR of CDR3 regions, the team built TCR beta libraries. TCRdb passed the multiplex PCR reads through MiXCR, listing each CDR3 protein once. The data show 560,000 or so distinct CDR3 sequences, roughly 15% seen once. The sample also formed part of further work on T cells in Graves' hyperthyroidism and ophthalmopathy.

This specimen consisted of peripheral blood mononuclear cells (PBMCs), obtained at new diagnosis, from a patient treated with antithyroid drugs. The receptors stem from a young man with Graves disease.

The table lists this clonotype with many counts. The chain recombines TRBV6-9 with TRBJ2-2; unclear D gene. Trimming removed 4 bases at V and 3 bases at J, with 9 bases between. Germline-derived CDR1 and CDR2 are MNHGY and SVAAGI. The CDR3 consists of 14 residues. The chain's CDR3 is CASSFRPHTGELFF. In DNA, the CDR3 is TGTGCCAGCAGTTTTCGCCCACACACCGGGGAGCTGTTTTTT.

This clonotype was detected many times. CDR3 in amino acids: CASSLQGGEQFF. The CDR3, as DNA: TGTGCCAGCAGCCTACAGGGAGGGGAGCAGTTCTTC. The rearrangement uses TRBV7-9 and TRBJ2-1; a possible D gene is TRBD2 (7 bases). V was pared by 5 bases and J by 10 bases, with 12 bases between. Looked up from germline, CDR1 is SEHNR and CDR2 is FQNEAQ (reference sequence). CDR3 size: 12 residues.

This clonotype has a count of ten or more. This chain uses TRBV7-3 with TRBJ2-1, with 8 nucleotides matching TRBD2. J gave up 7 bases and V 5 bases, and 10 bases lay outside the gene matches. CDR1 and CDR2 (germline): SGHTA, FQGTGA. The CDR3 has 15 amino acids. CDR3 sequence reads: CASSPGSGSANEQFF. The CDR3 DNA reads TGTGCCAGCAGCCCCGGGAGCGGGAGTGCGAATGAGCAGTTCTTC.

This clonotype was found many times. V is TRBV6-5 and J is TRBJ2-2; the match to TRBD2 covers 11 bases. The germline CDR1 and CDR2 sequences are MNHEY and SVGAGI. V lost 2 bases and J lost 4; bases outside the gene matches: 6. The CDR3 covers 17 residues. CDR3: CASSYILAGASTGELFF. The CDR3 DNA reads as TGTGCCAGCAGTTACATACTAGCGGGAGCTAGCACCGGGGAGCTGTTTTTT.

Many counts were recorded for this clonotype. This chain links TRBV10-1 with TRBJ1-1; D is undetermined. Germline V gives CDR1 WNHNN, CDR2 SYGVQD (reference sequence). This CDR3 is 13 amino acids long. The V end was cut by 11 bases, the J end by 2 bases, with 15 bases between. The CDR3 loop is CAHPPADNTEAFF. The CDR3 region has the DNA TGCGCCCACCCCCCGGCGGACAACACTGAAGCTTTCTTT.

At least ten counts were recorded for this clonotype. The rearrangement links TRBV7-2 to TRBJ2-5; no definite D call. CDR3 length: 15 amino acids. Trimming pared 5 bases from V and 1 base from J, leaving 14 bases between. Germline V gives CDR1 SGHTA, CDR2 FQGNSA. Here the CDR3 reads CASSPTRNSQETQYF. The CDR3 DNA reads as TGTGCCAGCAGCCCAACTCGAAATAGCCAAGAGACCCAGTACTTC.

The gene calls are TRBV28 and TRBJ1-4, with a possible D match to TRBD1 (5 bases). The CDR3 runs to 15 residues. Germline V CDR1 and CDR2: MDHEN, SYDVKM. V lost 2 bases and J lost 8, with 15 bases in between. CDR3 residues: CASSLARREEEKLFF. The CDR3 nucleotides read TGTGCCAGCAGTTTAGCCCGCAGGGAGGAAGAAAAACTGTTTTTT. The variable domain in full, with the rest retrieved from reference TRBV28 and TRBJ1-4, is DVKVTQSSRYLVKRTGEKVFLECVQDMDHENMFWYRQDPGLGLRLIYFSYDVKMKEKGDIPEGYSVSREKKERFSLILESASTNQTSMYLCASSLARREEEKLFFGSGTQLSVL.

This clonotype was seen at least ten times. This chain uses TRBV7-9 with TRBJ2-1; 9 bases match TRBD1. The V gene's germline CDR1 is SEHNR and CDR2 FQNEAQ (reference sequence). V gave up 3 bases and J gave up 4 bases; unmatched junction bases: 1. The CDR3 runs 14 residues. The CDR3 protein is CASSFGTGYNEQFF. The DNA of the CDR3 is TGTGCCAGCAGCTTTGGGACAGGGTACAATGAGCAGTTCTTC.

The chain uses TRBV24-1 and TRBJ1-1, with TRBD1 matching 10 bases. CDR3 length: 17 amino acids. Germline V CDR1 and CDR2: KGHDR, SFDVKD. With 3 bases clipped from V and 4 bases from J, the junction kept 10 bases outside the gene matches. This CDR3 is CATSDLTRQGAPTEAFF. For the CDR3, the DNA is TGTGCCACCAGTGATCTTACTCGACAGGGGGCGCCCACTGAAGCTTTCTTT.

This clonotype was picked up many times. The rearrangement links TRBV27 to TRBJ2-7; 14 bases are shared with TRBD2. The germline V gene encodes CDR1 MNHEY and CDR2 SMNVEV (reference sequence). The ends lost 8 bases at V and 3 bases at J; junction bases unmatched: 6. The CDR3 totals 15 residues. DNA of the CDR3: TGTGCCAGCGGGGGGGGACTAGCGGGAGTCTACGAGCAGTACTTC. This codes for CASGGGLAGVYEQYF.

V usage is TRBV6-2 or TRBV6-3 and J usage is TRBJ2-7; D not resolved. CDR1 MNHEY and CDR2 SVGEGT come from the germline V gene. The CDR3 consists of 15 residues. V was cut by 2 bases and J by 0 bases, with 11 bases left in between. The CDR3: CASSYLARHSYEQYF. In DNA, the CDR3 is TGTGCCAGCAGTTACCTGGCAAGGCACTCCTACGAGCAGTACTTC.

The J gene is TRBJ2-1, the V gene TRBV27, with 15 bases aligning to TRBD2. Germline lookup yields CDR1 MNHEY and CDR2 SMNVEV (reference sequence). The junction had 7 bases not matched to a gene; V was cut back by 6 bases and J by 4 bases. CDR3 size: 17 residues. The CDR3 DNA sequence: TGTGCCAGCAGGCTCGGACTAGCGGGAGGGACATACAATGAGCAGTTCTTC. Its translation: CASRLGLAGGTYNEQFF.

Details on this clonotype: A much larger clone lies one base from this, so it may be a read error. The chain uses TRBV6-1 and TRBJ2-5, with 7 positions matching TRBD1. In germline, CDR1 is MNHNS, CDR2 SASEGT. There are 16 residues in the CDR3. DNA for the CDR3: TGTGCCAACAGTCCACCGAAGGGGACAGACCAAGAGACCCAGTACTTC. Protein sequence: CANSPPKGTDQETQYF.

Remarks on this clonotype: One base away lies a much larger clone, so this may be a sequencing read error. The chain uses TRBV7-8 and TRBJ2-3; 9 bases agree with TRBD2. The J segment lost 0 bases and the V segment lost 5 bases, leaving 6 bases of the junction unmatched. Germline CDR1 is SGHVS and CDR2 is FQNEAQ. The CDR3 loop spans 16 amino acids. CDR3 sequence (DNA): TGTGCCAGCAGCCCGCGACTAGCGGTTAGCACAGATACGCAGTATTTT. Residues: CASSPRLAVSTDTQYF.